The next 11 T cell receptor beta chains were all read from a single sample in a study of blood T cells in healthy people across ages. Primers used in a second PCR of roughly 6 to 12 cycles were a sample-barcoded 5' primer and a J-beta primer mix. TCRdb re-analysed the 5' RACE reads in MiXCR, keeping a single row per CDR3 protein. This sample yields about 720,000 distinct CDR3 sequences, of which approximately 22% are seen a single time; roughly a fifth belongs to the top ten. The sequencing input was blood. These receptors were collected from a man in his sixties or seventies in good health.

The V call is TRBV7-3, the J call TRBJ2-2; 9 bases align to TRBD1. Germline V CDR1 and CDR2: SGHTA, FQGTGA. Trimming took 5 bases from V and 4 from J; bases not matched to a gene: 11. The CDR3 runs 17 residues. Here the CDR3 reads CASSPTGQGTVTGELFF. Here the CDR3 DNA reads TGTGCCAGCAGCCCTACCGGACAGGGGACCGTCACCGGGGAGCTGTTTTTT.

The CDR3 region is CASSSRTGGFEGNEQFF. The CDR3 nucleotides read TGTGCCAGCAGTTCCAGGACAGGGGGCTTTGAGGGGAATGAGCAGTTCTTC. V gene TRBV28 combines with J gene TRBJ2-7, with TRBD1 identical over 11 bases. The last part of the DNA fits TRBJ2-1 better; the J call may be wrong. CDR3 length: 17 amino acids. Germline CDR1 reads MDHEN; CDR2 reads SYDVKM.

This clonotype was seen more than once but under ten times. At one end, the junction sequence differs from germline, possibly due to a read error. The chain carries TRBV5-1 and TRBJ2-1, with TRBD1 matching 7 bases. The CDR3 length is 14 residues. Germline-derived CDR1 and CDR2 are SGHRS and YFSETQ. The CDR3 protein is CASGFGQDYNEQFF. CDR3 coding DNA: TGCGCCAGCGGCTTCGGACAGGACTACAATGAGCAGTTCTTC.

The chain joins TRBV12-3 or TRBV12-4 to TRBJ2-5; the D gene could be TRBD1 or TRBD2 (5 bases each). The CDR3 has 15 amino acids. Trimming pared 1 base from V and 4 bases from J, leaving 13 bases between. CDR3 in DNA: TGTGCCAGCAGTTTAGTACTGGGGGAGCGAGAGACCCAGTACTTC. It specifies CASSLVLGERETQYF.

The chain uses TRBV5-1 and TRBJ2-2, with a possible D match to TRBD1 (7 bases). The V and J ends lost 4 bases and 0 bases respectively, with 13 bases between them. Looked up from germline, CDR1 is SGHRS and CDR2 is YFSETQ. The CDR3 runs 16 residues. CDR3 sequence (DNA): TGCGCCAGCAGCACGGGGGACAGTACGAACACCGGGGAGCTGTTTTTT. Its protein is CASSTGDSTNTGELFF.

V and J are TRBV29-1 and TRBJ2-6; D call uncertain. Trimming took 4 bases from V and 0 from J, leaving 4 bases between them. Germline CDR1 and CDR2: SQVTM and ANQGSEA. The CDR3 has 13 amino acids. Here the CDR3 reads CSVGLSGANVLTF. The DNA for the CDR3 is TGCAGCGTTGGGCTCTCTGGGGCCAACGTCCTGACTTTC.

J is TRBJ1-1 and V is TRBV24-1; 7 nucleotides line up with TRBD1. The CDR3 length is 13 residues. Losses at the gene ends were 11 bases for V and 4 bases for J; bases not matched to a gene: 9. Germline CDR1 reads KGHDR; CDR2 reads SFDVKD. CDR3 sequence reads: CAIRQGWSTEAFF. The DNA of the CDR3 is TGTGCCATAAGACAGGGTTGGAGCACTGAAGCTTTCTTT.

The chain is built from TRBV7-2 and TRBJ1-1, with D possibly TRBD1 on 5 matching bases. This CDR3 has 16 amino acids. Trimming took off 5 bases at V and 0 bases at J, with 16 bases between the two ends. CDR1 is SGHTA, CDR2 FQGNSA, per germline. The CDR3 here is CASSTVGGFMNTEAFF. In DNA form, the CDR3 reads TGTGCCAGCAGCACCGTTGGGGGATTCATGAACACTGAAGCTTTCTTT.

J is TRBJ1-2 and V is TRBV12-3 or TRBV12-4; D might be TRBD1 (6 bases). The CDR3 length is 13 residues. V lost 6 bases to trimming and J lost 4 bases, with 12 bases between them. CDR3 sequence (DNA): TGTGCCAGCAGCCCTACAGGGCTCTATGGCTACACCTTC. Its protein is CASSPTGLYGYTF.

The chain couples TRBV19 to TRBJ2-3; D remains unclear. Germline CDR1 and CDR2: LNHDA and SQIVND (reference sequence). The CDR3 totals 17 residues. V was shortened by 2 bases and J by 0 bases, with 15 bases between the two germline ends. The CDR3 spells CASSIKRSTRSTDTQYF. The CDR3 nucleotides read TGTGCCAGTAGTATAAAACGTAGCACCCGAAGCACAGATACGCAGTATTTT.

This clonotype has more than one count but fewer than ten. CDR3 coding DNA: TGTGCCAGCAGCGGACAGGGTCCCTATGGCTACACCTTC. Its protein is CASSGQGPYGYTF. The chain has TRBV7-2 and TRBJ1-2; 8 bases map to TRBD1. The CDR3 contains 13 residues. Germline CDR1 is SGHTA and CDR2 is FQGNSA. V shed 5 bases and J 4 bases; nucleotides not matched to a gene: 3.